This T cell receptor beta chain was found in a study of blood T cell repertoires in COVID-19 (dated by TCRdb to 2018 to 2021). Regarding the research as a whole: The collaborator samples originated in the United States, Italy and Spain and spanned the acute and convalescent phases of COVID-19. The prospective study material was composed of cDNA or gDNA derived from T cells, B-cell-depleted T cells, or PBMCs. Subjects who had been exposed to COVID-19, were actively infected with it, or had recovered from it provided the deeply sampled blood TCRbeta repertoires that made up the dataset. A freely available public database, intended as a resource for researchers studying the immune response to SARS-CoV-2, is where the repertoires were released. The samples were drawn from the first 160 participants of the ongoing ImmuneRACE study and from over a thousand subjects provided by 6 global collaborators. Sample metadata almost always included a de-identified subject ID, COVID-19 status, age in years and sex. HLA class I and class II types, where available, came from metadata supplied by the sample provider rather than from assay-based typing.

General study outcomes and caveats: The quantity of clinical and demographic metadata differed by source and by participant and was supplied without curation.

A remark on this clone: There is no known antigen for this receptor. Base quality data are lacking; no much larger clone is found one base away.

Whole blood was collected in K2EDTA tubes by collaborating institutions according to the institutions' own protocols. For TCRbeta analysis, collaborators shipped samples as frozen whole blood, isolated PBMCs, or DNA extracted from either of those sample types. TCRbeta CDR3 regions were amplified from genomic DNA using the immunoSEQ Assay, a bias-controlled multiplex PCR. The study's processing was this. The number of nucleated cells in each sample was estimated by amplification of reference gene primers within the assay. Sequence reads were collapsed and filtered to measure the absolute abundance of every unique TCRbeta CDR3 rearrangement. For each sample, productive Simpson clonality was calculated as the square root of Simpson's diversity index over productive rearrangements. This is the immuneACCESS table as TCRdb keeps it, with only in-frame sequences that have V and J called. A part of the clones is gone; compared with another copy, unresolved V genes explain less than half, and the rest is unexplained. Clonal size and the V and J genes are those of that table, whereas D and trimming came from the DNA. This sample holds more than 200,000 clones; less than 90% were observed only once. Of the sample, roughly 0.7% falls within the top ten clones.

The CDR1 and CDR2 encoded by the germline V gene are SNHLY and FYNNEI. Counted from cysteine to phenylalanine, this CDR3 has 14 amino acids. The DNA shown is the 42-base CDR3, in frame from base 1. V loses 6 bases, J loses 1 base, and the germline ends lie 12 bases apart. Sequenced: peripheral blood. The receptor was derived from a man aged 40-55 years with acute or convalescent COVID-19. The V gene is TRBV2 and the J gene is TRBJ1-1; TRBD1 is a weak D gene call, 6 bases matching. The nucleotide sequence is given as TGTGCCAGCAGAGGACAGTGGGGGAACACTGAAGCTTTCTTT. Translated, this gives CASRGQWGNTEAFF.